These 19 T cell receptor beta chains share one sample of origin, sequenced in a study of T cells in localized non-small cell lung cancer (TCRdb year 2020). Libraries came from the immunoSEQ multiplex PCR assay. In TCRdb, the immuneACCESS table is reduced to in-frame sequences with V and J assigned. These tables do not hold every clone; where another copy was compared, an unresolved V gene accounts for under half, and the others remain unexplained. The sample profile shows 20,000 to 25,000 clones; about nine tenths of them were found once. In total, the top ten clones hold over 9% of the sample. This sample comprised PBMCs, obtained before any cancer treatment. The source of these receptors is a man aged 35-69 years with stage II squamous cell lung carcinoma.

In DNA, the CDR3 is TGTGCCAGAAGCTTAGGGCCGAGGGGCTACACCTTC. It codes for CARSLGPRGYTF. This chain links TRBV5-3 with TRBJ1-2; D is ambiguous. TRBV5-3 carries the ORF label, with uncertain function. V was trimmed by 2 bases and J by 8 bases, leaving 10 bases between them. CDR3 length: 12 amino acids.

The chain is built from TRBV9 and TRBJ2-2; no definite D call. Trimming took off 4 bases at V and 5 bases at J, with 15 bases between the two ends. The CDR3 has 15 residues. Per the germline V gene, CDR1 is SGDLS and CDR2 is YYNGEE. The CDR3 bases are TGTGCCAGCAGCCTCGAGGTCCTATCGACCGGGGAGCTGTTTTTT. Translating gives CASSLEVLSTGELFF. Filled out from reference TRBV9 and TRBJ2-2, the complete variable domain reads DSGVTQTPKHLITATGQRVTLRCSPRSGDLSVYWYQQSLDQGLQFLIQYYNGEERAKGNILERFSAQQFPDLHSELNLSSLELGDSALYFCASSLEVLSTGELFFGEGSRLTVL.

This clone was detected a few times. The chain employs TRBV4-1 and TRBJ1-1, with TRBD1 identical over 7 bases. CDR1 MGHRA and CDR2 YSYEKL come from the germline V gene. This CDR3 region has 14 residues. The ends lost 0 bases at V and 11 bases at J; junction bases unmatched: 9. CDR3 DNA sequence: TGCGCCAGCAGCCAAGATCAGGGGGACCTGATCGCTTTCTTT. It translates to CASSQDQGDLIAFF.

The chain employs TRBV5-5 and TRBJ1-1; 9 positions match TRBD1. V was pared by 3 bases and J by 6 bases, with 6 bases of the junction left unmatched. The CDR3 consists of 14 residues. Germline V gives CDR1 SGHKS, CDR2 YYEKEE (reference sequence). CDR3 sequence (DNA): TGTGCCAGCAGCTCCGGGACAGGGAGGGCTGAAGCTTTCTTT. It translates to CASSSGTGRAEAFF.

The chain uses TRBV2 and TRBJ2-5; possibly TRBD1 for D (6 bases). Germline V lookup: CDR1 SNHLY, CDR2 FYNNEI. The V end was cut by 6 bases, the J end by 7 bases, with 9 bases between. The CDR3 extends over 11 amino acids. CDR3 DNA: TGTGCCAGCAGCGAGGGGGTGACCCAGTACTTC. It encodes CASSEGVTQYF.

This clone came up once. The chain employs TRBV4-3 and TRBJ2-7, with D perhaps TRBD1 (7 bases). V was shortened by 0 bases and J by 4 bases, with 13 bases between the two germline ends. The CDR3 loop spans 15 amino acids. Germline V gene data show CDR1 as LGHNA and CDR2 as YSLEER. In DNA form, the CDR3 reads TGCGCCAGCAGCCAAGATTACCCAGGGGGGTACGAGCAGTACTTC. Its protein product is CASSQDYPGGYEQYF.

The chain joins TRBV9 to TRBJ1-1; the D is unclear. CDR3 size: 13 residues. V was pared by 0 bases and J by 3 bases, with 6 bases between. Germline V lookup: CDR1 SGDLS, CDR2 YYNGEE. This chain's CDR3 is CASSVGAYTEAFF. The DNA for the CDR3 is TGTGCCAGCAGCGTAGGGGCGTACACTGAAGCTTTCTTT.

The chain has TRBV18 and TRBJ2-5; D not certain. This CDR3 contains 14 residues. The germline gives CDR1 KGHSH, CDR2 LQKENI. V was trimmed by 3 bases and J by 5 bases, leaving 13 bases between them. CDR3: CASSPQANRETQYF. For the CDR3, the DNA is TGTGCCAGCTCACCCCAAGCAAATCGGGAGACCCAGTACTTC. Looking up the rest from reference TRBV18 and TRBJ2-5 gives the full variable domain: NAGVMQNPRHLVRRRGQEARLRCSPMKGHSHVYWYRQLPEEGLKFMVYLQKENIIDESGMPKERFSAEFPKEGPSILRIQQVVRGDSAAYFCASSPQANRETQYFGPGTRLLVL.

This rearrangement joins TRBV4-1 to TRBJ1-1; D ambiguous. Germline V CDR1 and CDR2: MGHRA, YSYEKL. V was cut by 0 bases and J by 5 bases, with 10 bases left in between. CDR3 size: 14 residues. The CDR3 protein is CASSQDWGPTEAFF. DNA of the CDR3: TGCGCCAGCAGCCAAGATTGGGGTCCTACTGAAGCTTTCTTT.

This chain joins TRBV7-9 and TRBJ1-3, with 7 bases that match TRBD1. J was trimmed by 2 bases and V by 3 bases; bases with no gene match: 7. CDR3 length equals 16 residues. The germline gives CDR1 SEHNR, CDR2 FQNEAQ (reference sequence). The CDR3 here is CASSLPTGAAGNTIYF. CDR3 sequence (DNA): TGTGCCAGCAGCTTGCCTACAGGGGCAGCTGGAAACACCATATATTTT.

V is TRBV27 and J is TRBJ2-2; 7 bases are a match to TRBD2. Germline assignment: CDR1 MNHEY and CDR2 SMNVEV (reference sequence). Germline trimming cut 3 bases from V and 1 base from J; bases unmatched to any gene: 8. CDR3 length: 17 residues. The CDR3, as DNA: TGTGCCAGCAGTTTCCCCACCGGGAGGAGGAACACCGGGGAGCTGTTTTTT. Protein: CASSFPTGRRNTGELFF.

The chain joins TRBV6-1 to TRBJ1-1, with 10 nucleotides matching TRBD1. This CDR3 region has 14 residues. Germline V lookup: CDR1 MNHNS, CDR2 SASEGT. V dropped 6 bases and J dropped 4; count of bases not matched to a gene: 5. As DNA, the CDR3 is TGTGCCAGCAGACTAAGACAGGGGGCCACTGAAGCTTTCTTT. Encoded protein: CASRLRQGATEAFF.

The count of this clone is one. The V call is TRBV5-1, the J call TRBJ2-2; unclear D gene. The V gene lost 0 bases and the J gene lost 4 bases, with 10 bases spanning the gap. The CDR3 has 15 amino acids. Germline CDR1 is SGHRS and CDR2 is YFSETQ. CDR3 protein: CASSLDRARTGELFF. As DNA, the CDR3 is TGCGCCAGCAGCTTGGACCGGGCCCGCACCGGGGAGCTGTTTTTT. The whole variable domain, remainder taken from reference TRBV5-1 and TRBJ2-2, is KAGVTQTPRYLIKTRGQQVTLSCSPISGHRSVSWYQQTPGQGLQFLFEYFSETQRNKGNFPGRFSGRQFSNSRSEMNVSTLELGDSALYLCASSLDRARTGELFFGEGSRLTVL.

The chain carries TRBV14 and TRBJ2-2; D unresolved. Per the germline V gene, CDR1 is SGHDN and CDR2 is FVKESK. This CDR3 is 13 amino acids long. V was cut by 2 bases and J by 4 bases, with 5 bases left in between. The CDR3 here is CASSQRFTGELFF. CDR3 DNA: TGTGCCAGCAGCCAAAGATTCACCGGGGAGCTGTTTTTT.

The chain is built from TRBV5-1 and TRBJ2-5, with 12 bases aligning to TRBD2. The CDR3 is made up of 16 amino acids. Germline trimming cut 4 bases from V and 7 bases from J; bases unmatched to any gene: 11. CDR1 is SGHRS, CDR2 YFSETQ, per germline. This CDR3 reads CASSKELAGGRGTQYF. The DNA for the CDR3 is TGCGCCAGCAGCAAGGAACTAGCGGGGGGTCGTGGGACCCAGTACTTC.

This chain joins TRBV19 and TRBJ1-2; possibly TRBD1 for D (5 bases). The CDR3 totals 15 residues. V was shortened by 5 bases and J by 0 bases, with 13 bases between the two germline ends. Germline V gene sequence: CDR1 LNHDA, CDR2 SQIVND (reference sequence). The CDR3 DNA reads as TGTGCCAGTAGTGCAAAGGCAGGGCCTAACTATGGCTACACCTTC. Translating gives CASSAKAGPNYGYTF.

The V gene is TRBV15, the J gene TRBJ1-2, with a weak D call TRBD1 (6 bases). Looked up from germline, CDR1 is LNHNV and CDR2 is YYDKDF (reference sequence). V dropped 3 bases and J dropped 6 bases, with 14 bases sitting between them. This CDR3 spans 14 amino acids. CDR3 coding DNA: TGTGCCACCAGCAGGTCAGGGGAAATGGATGGCTACACCTTC. It translates to CATSRSGEMDGYTF.

The V gene is TRBV5-4, the J gene TRBJ2-6, with a possible D match to TRBD1 (7 bases). This CDR3 contains 16 residues. With 4 bases removed from V and 0 bases from J, the gap between germline ends came to 11 bases. CDR1 is SGHNT and CDR2 is YYREEE in the germline V gene (reference sequence). The CDR3 DNA reads as TGTGCCAGCAGCGGAGGGACAGTCTCTGGGGCCAACGTCCTGACTTTC. Its translation: CASSGGTVSGANVLTF. Full variable domain (outside the CDR3, taken from reference TRBV5-4 and TRBJ2-6): ETGVTQSPTHLIKTRGQQVTLRCSSQSGHNTVSWYQQALGQGPQFIFQYYREEENGRGNFPPRFSGLQFPNYSSELNVNALELDDSALYLCASSGGTVSGANVLTFGAGSRLTVL.

This chain uses TRBV18 with TRBJ2-3; TRBD2 is a possible D gene (6 bases). This CDR3 contains 14 residues. Trimming left V 6 bases short and J 0 bases short, with 10 bases between. CDR1 is KGHSH and CDR2 is LQKENI in the germline V gene. CDR3: CASSPGVSTDTQYF. Here the CDR3 DNA reads TGTGCCAGCTCCCCGGGGGTTAGCACAGATACGCAGTATTTT. The variable domain in full, with the rest retrieved from reference TRBV18 and TRBJ2-3, is NAGVMQNPRHLVRRRGQEARLRCSPMKGHSHVYWYRQLPEEGLKFMVYLQKENIIDESGMPKERFSAEFPKEGPSILRIQQVVRGDSAAYFCASSPGVSTDTQYFGPGTRLTVL.